The clone carrying this T cell receptor beta chain was seen repeatedly, ten times or more. Its antigen remains unknown. Libraries of naive CD8 cells were prepared from around 20,000 to 1,000,000 sorted cells using 10%, 30% or 50% RNA. Germline CDR1 reads SEHNR; CDR2 reads FQNEAQ (reference sequence). The CDR3 consists of 15 residues. The V and J ends lost 5 bases and 3 bases respectively, with 14 bases between them. The sample belongs to a study of molecular identifiers for immune sequencing clone quantification. At the level of the study: In the replicates, RNA derived from 20,000 or 100,000 naive CD8 cells was divided into five parts, and four were sequenced. The study, taken as a whole, reports: Clones carrying above 20 RNA copies accounted for over 98% of effector molecules, under 1% in naive cells.

Via MiXCR, TCRdb re-called the PCR reads, giving one row per CDR3 protein. The profile covers approximately 54,000 distinct CDR3 sequences, with 25% appearing a single time and 1.9% taken by the ten largest. The V and J genes are TRBV7-9 and TRBJ1-5; tentatively, D is TRBD1 (6 bases). Sequencing was done on a sample of naive CD8+ T cells from blood, with Jurkat cell RNA spiked in. Subset here: FACS-sorted CD8+CD4-CCR7+CD45RA+ naive T cells. This clonotype originated in a human donor in good health. Some libraries in this study had Jurkat cell RNA spiked in. The DNA for the CDR3 is TGTGCCAGCAGCCTCGGACAGTTCGACAATCAGCCCCAGCATTTT. Protein product: CASSLGQFDNQPQHF.